This T cell receptor beta chain is from a study of T-cell reconstitution after alpha-beta-depleted transplantation in children. It was with unique molecular identifiers that the TCRbeta library was prepared. Using its own MiXCR run on the PCR reads, TCRdb lists one record per CDR3 protein. The sample lists hundreds of thousands of distinct CDR3 sequences, under 15% occurring once. This CDR3 contains 12 residues. Germline CDR1 reads DFQATT; CDR2 reads SNEGSKA (reference sequence). V was cut by 5 bases and J by 6 bases, with 11 bases left in between. General observations from the study: T-cell counts and diversity at one year following transplant were attributed mainly to newly produced T cells.

Details on this clonotype: Its antigen is still unknown.

Source: PBMCs, taken before TCRalphabeta/CD19-depleted stem cell transplant. The sequence derives from a girl aged 2 to 9 with congenital amegakaryocytic thrombocytopenia, due to receive a stem cell transplant. The chain is built from TRBV20-1 and TRBJ2-1, with a possible D match to TRBD2 (5 bases). CDR3 amino acids: CSALLALNEQFF. In nucleotides, the CDR3 is TGCAGTGCTTTATTAGCGCTCAATGAGCAGTTCTTC.